This T cell receptor (beta chain) appears in the sequencing data of a study of blood T cell repertoires in COVID-19. Study-wide context: The United States, Italy and Spain were the sources of the acute and convalescent COVID-19 samples. The cDNA or gDNA used as material had been derived from T cells, B-cell-depleted T cells, or PBMCs.

The CDR3 consists of 15 residues. Germline trimming cut 0 bases from V and 7 bases from J; bases unmatched to any gene: 8. The germline V gene has CDR1 SGHNT and CDR2 YYREEE (reference sequence). Original processing notes: Amplified reference gene primers provided the basis for estimating nucleated cell counts. Only in-frame clones appear in the TCRdb table, and some are missing; sequencing was by immunoSEQ multiplex PCR. V and J calls and clone size are as listed in that table; D and trimming were resolved from the DNA. Of about 36,000 clones listed, about nine tenths are singletons. This chain uses TRBV5-4 with TRBJ2-7; 9 nucleotides match TRBD2. The source of this sequence is a human donor in a cohort sampled during active COVID-19. Sequenced sample: peripheral blood. CDR3 sequence (DNA): TGTGCCAGCAGCTTGGCCGCGGGAGGGCCGAGAGAGCAGTACTTC. Translation gives CASSLAAGGPREQYF.